The entry below describes one TCR beta chain. Its antigen is not identified. The data derive from a study of regulatory and conventional T cells in RAG deficiency. Findings of the study overall: Compared with controls, unique Treg TCR beta sequences dropped roughly 100-fold in Omenn syndrome and CID/AS. Shannon entropy was markedly lower and Simpson indices higher in RAG-deficient patients than control T-cell subsets. Patient subsets had shorter CDR3s; Omenn Treg-Tconv overlap exceeded 90%.

TCRdb keeps only in-frame clones here, not all; method: immunoSEQ multiplex PCR. The sample lists roughly 32,000 clones, around nine tenths occurring once. The CDR3 runs to 15 residues. Germline V gives CDR1 SGHRS, CDR2 YFSETQ. V dropped 4 bases and J dropped 0 bases, with 12 bases sitting between them. These same records also appear under a second study, on regulatory T cells. That source notes: The primer mix had 52 TRBV and 13 TRBJ primers. Patient repertoires had restricted TRB V-J pairs and skewed V and J usage, most in Tregs.

The chain carries TRBV5-1 and TRBJ2-3, with D tentatively TRBD1 (6 bases). The TCR sequence derives from a human donor in good health. Sequencing was done on a sample of CD8+ T cells sorted from blood. The CDR3 DNA reads TGCGCCAGCAGCCCCCCGACAGGAAGCACAGATACGCAGTATTTT. Protein: CASSPPTGSTDTQYF.